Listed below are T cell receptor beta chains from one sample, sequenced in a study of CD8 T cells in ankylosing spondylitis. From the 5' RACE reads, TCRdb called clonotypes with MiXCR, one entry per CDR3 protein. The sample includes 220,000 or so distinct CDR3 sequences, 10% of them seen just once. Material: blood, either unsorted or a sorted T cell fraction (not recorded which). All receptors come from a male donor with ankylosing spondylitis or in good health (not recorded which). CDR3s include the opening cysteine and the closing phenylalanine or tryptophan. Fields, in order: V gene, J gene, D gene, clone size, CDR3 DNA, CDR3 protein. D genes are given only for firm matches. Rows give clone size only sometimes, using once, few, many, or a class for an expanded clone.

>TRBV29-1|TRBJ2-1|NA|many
TGCAGCGTAACTAAGGGGGCCTACAATGAGCAGTTCTTC
CSVTKGAYNEQFF
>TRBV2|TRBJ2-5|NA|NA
TGTGCCGGCAATGTTCGGGGGCGGCAAGAGACCCAGTACTTC
CAGNVRGRQETQYF
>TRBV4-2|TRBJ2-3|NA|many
TGTGCCAGCAGCCAAACCACGACAGATACGCAGTATTTT
CASSQTTTDTQYF
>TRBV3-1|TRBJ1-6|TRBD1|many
TGTGCCAGCAGCCAGCAGGACAGGTTCTCCTATAATTCACCCCTCCACTTT
CASSQQDRFSYNSPLHF
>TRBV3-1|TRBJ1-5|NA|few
TGTGCCAGCAGCCCGGGGCACGGGGGCAATCAGCCCCAGCATTTT
CASSPGHGGNQPQHF
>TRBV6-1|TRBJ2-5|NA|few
TGTGCCAGCAGTGAAGCGCTCAGCGGGGCAGGGGTAGAGACCCAGTACTTC
CASSEALSGAGVETQYF
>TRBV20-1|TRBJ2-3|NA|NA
TGCTGTGCAGCTGACAGGAGGGCTTTCACAGATACGCAGTATTTT
CCAADRRAFTDTQYF
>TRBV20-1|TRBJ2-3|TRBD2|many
TGCAGTGCTGAATCCCCCGGGACTAGCGGGGGGGATACGCAGTATTTT
CSAESPGTSGGDTQYF
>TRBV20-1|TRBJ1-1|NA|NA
TGCAGTGCCCCTGAAGCTTTCTTT
CSAPEAFF
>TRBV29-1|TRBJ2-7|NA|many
TGCAGCGTTGGACAGGAACCCTCCTACTTC
CSVGQEPSYF
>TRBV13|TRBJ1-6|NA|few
TGTGCCAGCAGCTTAGGACTGACTTCTAGTAATTCACCCCTCCACTTT
CASSLGLTSSNSPLHF
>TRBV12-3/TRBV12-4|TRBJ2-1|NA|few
TGTGCCAGCAGTTACAGGAGGGACTTCTACAATGAGCAGTTCTTC
CASSYRRDFYNEQFF
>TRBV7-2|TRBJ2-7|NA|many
TGTGCCAGCAGCTTCGGGGCTAGGCTGTACTTC
CASSFGARLYF
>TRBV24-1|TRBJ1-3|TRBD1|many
TGTGCCACCAGTGACCGAGACAGGGGTGGAAACACCATATATTTT
CATSDRDRGGNTIYF
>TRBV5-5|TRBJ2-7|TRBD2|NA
TGTGCCAGCAGCTGGGAGGGCATAGGGCAACTCTCCTACGAGCAGTACTTC
CASSWEGIGQLSYEQYF
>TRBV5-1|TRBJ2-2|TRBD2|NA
TGCGCCAGCAGCTTGGTTGTAGCGGGGCCATCGAACACCGGGGAGCTGTTTTTT
CASSLVVAGPSNTGELFF
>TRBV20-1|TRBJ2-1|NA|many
TGCAGTGCTAGAGATCCCTCCGGGGGGCCAAGGAGCAATGAGCAGTTCTTC
CSARDPSGGPRSNEQFF
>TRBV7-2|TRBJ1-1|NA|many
TGTGCCAGCAGATTAGATGGTTACACTGAAGCTTTCTTT
CASRLDGYTEAFF
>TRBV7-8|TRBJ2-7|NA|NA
TGTGCCACCTCAGGGGCCTACGAGCAGTACTTC
CATSGAYEQYF
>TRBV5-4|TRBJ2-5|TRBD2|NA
TGTGCCAGCAGCTTGCCTACCAGCGGGGCCCAAGAGACCCAGTACTTC
CASSLPTSGAQETQYF
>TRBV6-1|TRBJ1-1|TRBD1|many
TGTGCCAGCGAACAGGGGGCTAACACTGAAGCTTTCTTT
CASEQGANTEAFF
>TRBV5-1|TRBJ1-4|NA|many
TGCGCCAGCAGCAGGTCCGGGGCCTTAAATGAAGAACTGTTTTTT
CASSRSGALNEELFF
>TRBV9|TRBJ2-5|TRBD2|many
TGTGCCAGCAGCGTAGCGTCTAGCGGGGGACCGTTTCAAGAGACCCAGTACTTC
CASSVASSGGPFQETQYF
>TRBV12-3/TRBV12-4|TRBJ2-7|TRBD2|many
TGTGCCAGCAGTTTACCCGGACTAGCGGGCTACGAGCAGTACTTC
CASSLPGLAGYEQYF
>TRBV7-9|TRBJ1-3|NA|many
TGTGCCAGCAGCATCGCGTCGGACGGAAACACCATATATTTT
CASSIASDGNTIYF
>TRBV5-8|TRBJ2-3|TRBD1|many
TGTGCCAGCAGCCCCAGGGACAGGGTGTCAGATACGCAGTATTTT
CASSPRDRVSDTQYF
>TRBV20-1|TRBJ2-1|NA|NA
TGCAGTGCTCGGATCGGGGGCAACTCCTACAATGAGCAGTTCTTC
CSARIGGNSYNEQFF
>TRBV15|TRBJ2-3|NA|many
TGTGCCACCAGCAGAGATTTTAAGGGAGATACGCAGTATTTT
CATSRDFKGDTQYF
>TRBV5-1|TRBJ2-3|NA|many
TGCGCCAGCAGCTTGGCAGAGACGGCAGATACGCAGTATTTT
CASSLAETADTQYF
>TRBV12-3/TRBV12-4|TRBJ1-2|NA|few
TGTGCCAGCCTTGGGGGTACAGGGTCTGGCTACACCTTC
CASLGGTGSGYTF
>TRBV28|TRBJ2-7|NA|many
TGTGCCAGCAGTTTGGTTGGACCCTACGAGCAGTACTTC
CASSLVGPYEQYF
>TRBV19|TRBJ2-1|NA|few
TGTGCCAGTAGTATGGAACGGGTGCCTTACAATGAGCAGTTCTTC
CASSMERVPYNEQFF
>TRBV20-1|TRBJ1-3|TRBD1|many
TGCAGTGCTGAGGACAGGGCGGGAAACACCATATATTTT
CSAEDRAGNTIYF
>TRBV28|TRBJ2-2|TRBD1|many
TGTGCCAGCAGTTTAGGGACAGGCCGCGGTACCGGGGAGCTGTTTTTT
CASSLGTGRGTGELFF
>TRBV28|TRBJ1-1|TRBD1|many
TGTGCCATCTCCAAGGACAGGGTTACTGAAGCTTTCTTT
CAISKDRVTEAFF
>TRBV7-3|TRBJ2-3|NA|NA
TGTGCCAGCATGCGTTTGGTTTTGAGCACAGATACGCAGTATTTT
CASMRLVLSTDTQYF
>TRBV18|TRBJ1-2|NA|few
TGTGCCAGCTCACGCGACAGTCCGAACTATGGCTACACCTTC
CASSRDSPNYGYTF
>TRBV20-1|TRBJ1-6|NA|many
TGCAGTGCTTTCCGGGATCTGGCCTCCCTCCACTTT
CSAFRDLASLHF
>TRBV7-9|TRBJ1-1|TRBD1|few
TGTGCCAGCGAACCGGGACAGGGATTCTCTGAAGCTTTCTTT
CASEPGQGFSEAFF
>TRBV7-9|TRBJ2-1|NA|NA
TGTGCCAGCAGCCCGGGCCCCTTCCACAATGAGCCGTTCTTC
CASSPGPFHNEPFF
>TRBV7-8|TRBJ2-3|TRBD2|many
TGTGCCAGCAGCTTAGCGCTAGCGGGGACCACAGATACGCAGTATTTT
CASSLALAGTTDTQYF
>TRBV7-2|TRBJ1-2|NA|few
TGTGCCAGCAGCTTAGGGGGAACTCGCTATGGCTACACCTTC
CASSLGGTRYGYTF
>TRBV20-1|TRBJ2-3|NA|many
TGCAGTGCTAGAGGGCTGTTCGATGGCCCAGATACGCAGTATTTT
CSARGLFDGPDTQYF
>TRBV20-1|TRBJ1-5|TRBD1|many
TGCAGTGCTTCCCGGGACAGGCTTTATAGCAATCAGCCCCAGCATTTT
CSASRDRLYSNQPQHF
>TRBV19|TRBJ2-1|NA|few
TGTGCCAGTAGCTCCGGACGGCTTGAGCAGTTCTTC
CASSSGRLEQFF
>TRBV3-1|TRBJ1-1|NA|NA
TGTGCCAGCAGCTATAGAACACTCGCCAACACTGAAGCTTTCTTT
CASSYRTLANTEAFF
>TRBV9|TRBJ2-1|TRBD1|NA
TGTGCCAGCAGCGGACAGGGTGGGTATGAGCAGTTCTTC
CASSGQGGYEQFF
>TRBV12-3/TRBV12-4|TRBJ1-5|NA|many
TGTGCCAGCAGCCGGGGAACAGGCGATTCGGGCAATCAGCCCCAGCATTTT
CASSRGTGDSGNQPQHF
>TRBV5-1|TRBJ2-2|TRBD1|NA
TGCGCCAACAGCTTGGAAGCTCAGGGGGCAACCGGGGAGCTGTTTTTT
CANSLEAQGATGELFF
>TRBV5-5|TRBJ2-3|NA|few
TGTGCCAGCAGCTTGGAGGCCCCGCTAGCCCGCACAGATACGCAGTATTTT
CASSLEAPLARTDTQYF
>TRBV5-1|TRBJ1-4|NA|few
TGCGCCAGCAGCTGGAACGGGATATCAAATGAAAAACTGTTTTTT
CASSWNGISNEKLFF
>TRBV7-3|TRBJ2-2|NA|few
TGTGCCAGCAGCGACCAAGGGTCGGAAGAGCTGTTTTTT
CASSDQGSEELFF
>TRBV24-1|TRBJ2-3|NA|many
TGTGCCACCAGTGTCCCGGGGGATACGCAGTATTTT
CATSVPGDTQYF
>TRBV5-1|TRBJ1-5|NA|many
TGCGCCAGCAGCTTGTCTCCCGAGAATCAGCCCCAGCATTTT
CASSLSPENQPQHF